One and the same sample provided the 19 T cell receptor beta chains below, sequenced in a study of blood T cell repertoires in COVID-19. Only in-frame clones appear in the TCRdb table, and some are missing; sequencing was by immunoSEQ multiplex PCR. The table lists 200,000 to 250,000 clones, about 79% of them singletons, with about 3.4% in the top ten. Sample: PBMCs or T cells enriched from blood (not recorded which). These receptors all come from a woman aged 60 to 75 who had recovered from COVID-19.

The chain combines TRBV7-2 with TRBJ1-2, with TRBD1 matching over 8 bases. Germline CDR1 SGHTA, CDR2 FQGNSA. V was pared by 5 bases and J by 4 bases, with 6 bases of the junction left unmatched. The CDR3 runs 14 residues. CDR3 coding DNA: TGTGCCAGCAGCCGCGGACAGGGTATCTATGGCTACACCTTC. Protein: CASSRGQGIYGYTF. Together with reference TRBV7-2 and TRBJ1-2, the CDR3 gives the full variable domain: GAGVSQSPSNKVTEKGKDVELRCDPISGHTALYWYRQSLGQGLEFLIYFQGNSAPDKSGLPSDRFSAERTGGSVSTLTIQRTQQEDSAVYLCASSRGQGIYGYTFGSGTRLTVV.

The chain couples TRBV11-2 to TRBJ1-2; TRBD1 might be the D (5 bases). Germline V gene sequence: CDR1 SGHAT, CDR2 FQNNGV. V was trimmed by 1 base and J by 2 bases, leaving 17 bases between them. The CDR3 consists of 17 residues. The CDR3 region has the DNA TGTGCCAGCAGCTTAGTTCGTTACACAGGCAACAACTATGGCTACACCTTC. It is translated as CASSLVRYTGNNYGYTF. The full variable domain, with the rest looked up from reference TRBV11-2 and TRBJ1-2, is EAGVAQSPRYKIIEKRQSVAFWCNPISGHATLYWYQQILGQGPKLLIQFQNNGVVDDSQLPKDRFSAERLKGVDSTLKIQPAKLEDSAVYLCASSLVRYTGNNYGYTFGSGTRLTVV.

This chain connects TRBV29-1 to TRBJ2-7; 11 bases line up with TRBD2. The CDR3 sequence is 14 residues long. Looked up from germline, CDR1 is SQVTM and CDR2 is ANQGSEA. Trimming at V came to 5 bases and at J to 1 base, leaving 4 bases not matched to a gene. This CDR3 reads CSVHGTSGSYEQYF. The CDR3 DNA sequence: TGCAGCGTTCACGGGACTAGCGGTTCCTACGAGCAGTACTTC.

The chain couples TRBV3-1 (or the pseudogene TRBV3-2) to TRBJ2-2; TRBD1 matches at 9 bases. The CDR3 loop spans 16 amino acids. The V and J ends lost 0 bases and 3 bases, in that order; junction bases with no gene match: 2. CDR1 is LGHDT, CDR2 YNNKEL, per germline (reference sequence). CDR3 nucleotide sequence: TGTGCCAGCAGCCAAGAGGACAGGGGTGACACCGGGGAGCTGTTTTTT. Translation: CASSQEDRGDTGELFF.

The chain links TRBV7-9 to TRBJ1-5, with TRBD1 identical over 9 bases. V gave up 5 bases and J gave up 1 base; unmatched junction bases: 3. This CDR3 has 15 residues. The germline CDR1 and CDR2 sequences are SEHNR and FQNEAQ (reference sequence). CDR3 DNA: TGTGCCAGCAGCACGGGGACAGGGAGCAATCAGCCCCAGCATTTT. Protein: CASSTGTGSNQPQHF.

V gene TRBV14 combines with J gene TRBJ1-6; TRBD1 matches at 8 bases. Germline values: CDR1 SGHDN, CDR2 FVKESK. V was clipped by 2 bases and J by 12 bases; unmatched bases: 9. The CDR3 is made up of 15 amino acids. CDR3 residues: CASSQRQGTGGPLHF. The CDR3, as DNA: TGTGCCAGCAGCCAAAGACAGGGGACCGGGGGACCCCTCCACTTT.

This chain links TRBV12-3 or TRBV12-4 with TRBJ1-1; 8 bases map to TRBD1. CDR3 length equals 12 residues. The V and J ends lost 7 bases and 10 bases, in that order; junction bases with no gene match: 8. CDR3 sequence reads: CASTARGQVAFF. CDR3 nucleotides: TGTGCCAGCACAGCGAGGGGACAGGTAGCTTTCTTT.

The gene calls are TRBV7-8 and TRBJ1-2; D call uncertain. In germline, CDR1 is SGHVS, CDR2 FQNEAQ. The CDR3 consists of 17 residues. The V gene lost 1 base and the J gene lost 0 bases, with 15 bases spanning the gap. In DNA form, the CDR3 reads TGTGCCAGCAGCTTAGACGGAGAAATCGAGGCTAACTATGGCTACACCTTC. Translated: CASSLDGEIEANYGYTF.

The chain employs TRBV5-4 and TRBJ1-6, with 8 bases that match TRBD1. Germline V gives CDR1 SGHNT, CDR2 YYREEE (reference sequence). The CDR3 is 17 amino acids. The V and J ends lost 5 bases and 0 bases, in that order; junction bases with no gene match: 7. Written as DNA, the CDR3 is TGTGCCAGCAGAAAAGGTGGGACAGGCTCCTATAATTCACCCCTCCACTTT. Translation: CASRKGGTGSYNSPLHF.

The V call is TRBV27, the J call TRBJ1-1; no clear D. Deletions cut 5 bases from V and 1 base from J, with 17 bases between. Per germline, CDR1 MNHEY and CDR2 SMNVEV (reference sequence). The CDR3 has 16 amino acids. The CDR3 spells CASSPAIGGGNTEAFF. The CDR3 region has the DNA TGTGCCAGCAGTCCCGCCATCGGCGGAGGGAACACTGAAGCTTTCTTT.

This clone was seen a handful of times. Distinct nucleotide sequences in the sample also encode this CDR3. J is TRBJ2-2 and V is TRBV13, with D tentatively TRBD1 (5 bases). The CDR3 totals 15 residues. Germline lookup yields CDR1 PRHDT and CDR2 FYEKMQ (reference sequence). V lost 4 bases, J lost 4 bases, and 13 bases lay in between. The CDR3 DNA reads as TGTGCCAGCAGCTCCGGGCAGGGTTCCACCGGGGAGCTGTTTTTT. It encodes CASSSGQGSTGELFF.

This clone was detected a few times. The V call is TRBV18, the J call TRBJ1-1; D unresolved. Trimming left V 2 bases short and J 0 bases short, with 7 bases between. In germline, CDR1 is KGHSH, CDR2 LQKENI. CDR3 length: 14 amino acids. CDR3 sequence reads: CASSPSQMNTEAFF. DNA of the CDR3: TGTGCCAGCTCACCATCGCAGATGAACACTGAAGCTTTCTTT.

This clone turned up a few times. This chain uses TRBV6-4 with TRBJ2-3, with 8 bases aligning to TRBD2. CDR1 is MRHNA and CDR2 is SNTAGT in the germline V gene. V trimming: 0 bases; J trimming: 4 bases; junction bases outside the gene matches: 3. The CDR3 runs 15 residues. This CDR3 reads CASSDSSGSADTQYF. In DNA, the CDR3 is TGTGCCAGCAGTGACTCGAGCGGGAGCGCAGATACGCAGTATTTT.

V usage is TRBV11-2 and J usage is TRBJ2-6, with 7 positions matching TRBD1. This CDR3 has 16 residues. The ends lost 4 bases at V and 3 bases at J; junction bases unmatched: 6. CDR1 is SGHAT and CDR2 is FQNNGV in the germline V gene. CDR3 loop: CASSWRTGDGANVLTF. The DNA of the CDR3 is TGTGCCAGCAGCTGGAGGACAGGAGATGGGGCCAACGTCCTGACTTTC.

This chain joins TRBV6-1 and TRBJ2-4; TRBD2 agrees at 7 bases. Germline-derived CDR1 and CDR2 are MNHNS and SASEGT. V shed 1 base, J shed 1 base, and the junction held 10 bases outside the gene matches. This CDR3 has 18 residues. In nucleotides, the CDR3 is TGTGCCAGCAGTGAAGTTTTTTTACTAGCGTTGGCCAAAAACATTCAGTACTTC. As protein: CASSEVFLLALAKNIQYF.

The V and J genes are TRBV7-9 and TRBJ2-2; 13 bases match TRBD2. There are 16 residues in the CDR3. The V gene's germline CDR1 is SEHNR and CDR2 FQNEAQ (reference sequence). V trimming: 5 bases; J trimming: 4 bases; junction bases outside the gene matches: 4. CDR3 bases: TGTGCCAGCAGCAAAACTAGCGGGGGGGCCACCGGGGAGCTGTTTTTT. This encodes CASSKTSGGATGELFF.

CDR3 protein: CASSLNQGAHEQYF. The CDR3 nucleotides read TGTGCCAGCAGTTTAAATCAGGGGGCCCACGAGCAGTACTTC. This chain connects TRBV27 to TRBJ2-7; 8 bases match TRBD1. Germline CDR1 reads MNHEY; CDR2 reads SMNVEV (reference sequence). This CDR3 has 14 amino acids. The junction had 5 bases not matched to a gene; V was cut back by 2 bases and J by 5 bases.

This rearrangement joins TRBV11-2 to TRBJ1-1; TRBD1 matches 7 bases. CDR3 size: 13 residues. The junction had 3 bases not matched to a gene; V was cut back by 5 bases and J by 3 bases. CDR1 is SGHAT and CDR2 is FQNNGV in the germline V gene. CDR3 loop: CASSRTGDTEAFF. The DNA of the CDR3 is TGTGCCAGCAGCCGTACAGGGGACACTGAAGCTTTCTTT.

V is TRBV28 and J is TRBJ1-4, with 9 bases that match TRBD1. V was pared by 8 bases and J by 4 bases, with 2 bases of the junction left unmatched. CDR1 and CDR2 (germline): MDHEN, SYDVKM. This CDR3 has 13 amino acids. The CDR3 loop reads CASLDRGNEKLFF. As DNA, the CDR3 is TGTGCCAGCCTGGACAGGGGTAATGAAAAACTGTTTTTT.